These 3 T cell receptor beta chains were sequenced from one sample in a study of beta chain features in type 1 diabetes. Whole-study findings and limits: Type 1 diabetes patients had TCRB CDR3s that were shorter (moderately but significantly so) in all four CD4+ subsets.

Expressed TCRB transcripts were sequenced because the isolated RNA had all been reverse transcribed beforehand. The protocol was immunoSEQ multiplex PCR, while the TCRdb copy is restricted to in-frame clones and leaves out a portion. The top ten clones hold roughly 0.011% of a sample with 250,000 to 300,000 clones, around 24% of them seen once. For these receptors, no antigen is known. Sequences were obtained from naive CD4+ T cells from blood. These receptors all come from a woman younger than 45 with type 1 diabetes.

The chain has TRBV7-9 and TRBJ2-7; D call uncertain. The CDR3 sequence is 14 residues long. Germline CDR1 reads SEHNR; CDR2 reads FQNEAQ (reference sequence). Trimming pared 2 bases from V and 2 bases from J, leaving 10 bases between. As DNA, the CDR3 is TGTGCCAGCAGCTTAAAATCGGTACCCTACGAGCAGTACTTC. This gives the protein CASSLKSVPYEQYF.

The V call is TRBV21-1, the J call TRBJ2-6; TRBD2 is the table's D call, not checked against the DNA. TRBV21-1 is a documented pseudogene. The CDR3 spans 16 residues. The chain's CDR3 is CASTLAGHSGANVLTF. CDR3 sequence (DNA): TGTGCCAGCACCTTAGCGGGCCACTCTGGGGCCAACGTCCTGACTTTC.

This clone was detected only a few times. CDR3 sequence reads: CASSGTYEQYF. The CDR3 DNA is TGTGCCAGCAGTGGCACGTACGAGCAGTACTTC. The J gene is TRBJ2-7, the V gene TRBV6-6; no clear D. The CDR3 loop spans 11 amino acids. Germline CDR1 is MNHNY and CDR2 is SVGAGI (reference sequence). Trimming removed 5 bases at V and 4 bases at J, with 6 bases between.